The 13 T cell receptor beta chains reported below all come from one sample, sequenced in a study of PD-1 blockade in classical Hodgkin lymphoma (dated by TCRdb to 2020 to 2022). Library method: the immunoSEQ multiplex PCR assay. TCRdb's version of the immuneACCESS table is confined to in-frame rearrangements and falls short of the full clone set. An unresolved V gene accounts for under half of the shortfall where checked; the remainder is of unknown origin. The sample includes 72,000 or so clones, with 90% to 95% observed a single time. The ten largest account for about 8% of the sample. The intended sense of this specimen's time point label: cycle 1 day 1 (C1D1), immediately before nivolumab initiation. Relapse after autologous stem cell transplantation had occurred in all trial patients, and cohorts A, B and C were distinguished by prior brentuximab vedotin exposure. This specimen was peripheral blood mononuclear cells (PBMCs), taken at baseline. The receptors shown here come from a human donor with classical Hodgkin lymphoma.

V is TRBV7-9 and J is TRBJ1-4; D gene unclear. Germline V gives CDR1 SEHNR, CDR2 FQNEAQ (reference sequence). This CDR3 contains 13 residues. V was pared by 3 bases and J by 7 bases, with 9 bases between. CDR3 DNA sequence: TGTGCCAGCAGCTTCACTTTTGGTGAAAAACTGTTTTTT. This encodes CASSFTFGEKLFF.

About this clone itself: One end of the junction fails to match germline, which may point to a read error. The J gene is TRBJ1-1, the V gene TRBV29-1; D gene ambiguous. Germline assignment: CDR1 SQVTM and CDR2 ANQGSEA. CDR3 length: 13 residues. CDR3 sequence reads: CSGEVRIPTEAFF. DNA of the CDR3: TGCAGCGGTGAAGTCCGGATTCCGACTGAAGCTTTCTTT.

This clone was seen once. The chain carries TRBV27 and TRBJ1-2; the match to TRBD1 covers 10 bases. This CDR3 is built from 17 residues. V lost 4 bases, J lost 4 bases, and 12 bases stayed unmatched. Germline values: CDR1 MNHEY, CDR2 SMNVEV (reference sequence). The CDR3 DNA reads as TGTGCCAGCAGTTCAGGAGCCGGGACAGGGGTCTTCTATGGCTACACCTTC. Translation gives CASSSGAGTGVFYGYTF.

V gene TRBV27 combines with J gene TRBJ1-6; unclear D gene. V was trimmed by 5 bases and J by 0 bases, leaving 14 bases between them. In germline, CDR1 is MNHEY, CDR2 SMNVEV (reference sequence). The CDR3 extends over 17 amino acids. The CDR3, as DNA: TGTGCCAGCAGTCCCTCGACTCTGAGCTCCTATAATTCACCCCTCCACTTT. Encoded protein: CASSPSTLSSYNSPLHF.

V gene TRBV7-9 combines with J gene TRBJ2-3, with TRBD1 matching 11 bases. The CDR3 has 16 amino acids. Germline values: CDR1 SEHNR, CDR2 FQNEAQ (reference sequence). The trim removed 0 bases at V and 5 bases at J, leaving 4 bases unmatched. The CDR3 region is CASSLAPGQGGDTQYF. DNA for the CDR3: TGTGCCAGCAGCTTAGCGCCGGGACAGGGGGGAGATACGCAGTATTTT.

The V gene is TRBV7-9, the J gene TRBJ1-5; 7 bases match TRBD1. J lost 2 bases, V lost 1 base, and 2 bases had no gene match. The CDR3 extends over 15 amino acids. Germline assignment: CDR1 SEHNR and CDR2 FQNEAQ (reference sequence). CDR3 DNA sequence: TGTGCCAGCAGCTTAGGACAGGGACGCAATCAGCCCCAGCATTTT. It codes for CASSLGQGRNQPQHF.

The chain has TRBV11-2 and TRBJ2-3; TRBD2 matches 10 bases. The CDR3 covers 17 residues. Germline V gene sequence: CDR1 SGHAT, CDR2 FQNNGV. With V trimmed by 5 bases and J by 1 base, 9 bases remained unmatched. CDR3 nucleotide sequence: TGTGCCAGCAGCAAAGATGGGCTAGCGGGGGGCACAGATACGCAGTATTTT. Translating gives CASSKDGLAGGTDTQYF.

This clone was counted a single time. The chain combines TRBV14 with TRBJ1-2; D remains ambiguous. V dropped 4 bases and J dropped 8 bases, with 14 bases sitting between them. The germline V gene encodes CDR1 SGHDN and CDR2 FVKESK. This CDR3 region has 13 residues. The CDR3 DNA reads as TGTGCCAGCAGCCCCGGGCCTCCGTGGGGCTACACCTTC. Translation gives CASSPGPPWGYTF.

The V call is TRBV7-9, the J call TRBJ1-2; TRBD1 matches 7 bases. Germline V CDR1 and CDR2: SEHNR, FQNEAQ (reference sequence). V trimming: 7 bases; J trimming: 5 bases; junction bases outside the gene matches: 10. The CDR3 has 14 residues. The CDR3 sequence: CASTPGQIRYGYTF. As DNA, the CDR3 is TGTGCCAGCACCCCGGGACAGATAAGATATGGCTACACCTTC.

The chain is built from TRBV9 and TRBJ2-5; 8 bases line up with TRBD1. The trim removed 4 bases at V and 2 bases at J, leaving 7 bases unmatched. The CDR3 runs 15 residues. Germline V gene sequence: CDR1 SGDLS, CDR2 YYNGEE. The CDR3: CASSTGTGKQETQYF. CDR3 DNA sequence: TGTGCCAGCAGCACCGGGACAGGTAAACAAGAGACCCAGTACTTC.

The rearrangement joins TRBV11-2 to TRBJ1-4; D possibly corresponds to TRBD1 (6 bases). CDR3 length: 17 amino acids. Germline V gene data show CDR1 as SGHAT and CDR2 as FQNNGV. V gave up 4 bases and J gave up 6 bases, with 21 bases separating them. CDR3 sequence reads: CASSSSRGGGPDEKLFF. As DNA, the CDR3 is TGTGCCAGCAGCTCTAGTCGGGGAGGGGGTCCTGATGAAAAACTGTTTTTT.

The chain combines TRBV5-1 with TRBJ2-5; perhaps D is TRBD1 or TRBD2 (6 bases each). The CDR3 consists of 13 residues. Trimming left V 2 bases short and J 5 bases short, with 10 bases between. Germline loops: CDR1 SGHRS, CDR2 YFSETQ. As DNA, the CDR3 is TGCGCCAGCAGCTTTTGGGGGGCTGAGACCCAGTACTTC. Amino acids: CASSFWGAETQYF.

This rearrangement joins TRBV7-3 to TRBJ2-7; a possible D gene is TRBD1 (6 bases). V lost 5 bases, J lost 6 bases, and 20 bases lay in between. CDR3 length: 15 residues. In germline, CDR1 is SGHTA, CDR2 FQGTGA. CDR3 loop: CASSPRTDFSREQYF. The CDR3 DNA is TGTGCCAGCAGCCCCCGGACAGACTTCAGCCGCGAGCAGTACTTC.